This T cell receptor (beta chain) is from a study of radiation and T cells in renal cell carcinoma. Time point of the sample: baseline pretreatment blood. Treatment reported: 15 Gy SBRT to primary tumor, nephrectomy 4 weeks later. General observations from the study: In blood, top tumor clones expanded by 2 weeks, shrinking by 4.

Produced via immunoSEQ multiplex PCR; TCRdb's table is partial and in-frame only. The sample shows 130,000 or so clones, around four fifths of them seen only once. A remark on this clone: Antigen unknown.

V was cut by 6 bases and J by 7 bases, with 12 bases left in between. CDR1 is DFQATT, CDR2 SNEGSKA, per germline (reference sequence). The CDR3 is 11 residues long. Specimen: blood, collected from a patient whose treatment included radiotherapy and nephrectomy. The clonotype comes from a woman between 50 and 59 years old with renal cell carcinoma. The chain is built from TRBV20-1 and TRBJ1-2, with D uncertain. The CDR3 DNA follows: TGCAGTGCCAATCCGGGATTTGGCTACACCTTC. Amino acids: CSANPGFGYTF.